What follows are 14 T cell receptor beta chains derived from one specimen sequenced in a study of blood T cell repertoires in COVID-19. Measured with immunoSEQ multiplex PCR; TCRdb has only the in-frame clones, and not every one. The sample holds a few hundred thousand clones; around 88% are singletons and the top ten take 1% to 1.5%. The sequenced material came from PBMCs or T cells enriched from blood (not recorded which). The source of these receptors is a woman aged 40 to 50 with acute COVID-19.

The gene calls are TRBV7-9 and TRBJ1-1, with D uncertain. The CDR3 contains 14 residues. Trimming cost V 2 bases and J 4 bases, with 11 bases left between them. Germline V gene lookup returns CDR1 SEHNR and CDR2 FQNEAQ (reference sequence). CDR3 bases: TGTGCCAGCAGCTTAAGCCCCCCCGGCACTGAAGCTTTCTTT. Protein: CASSLSPPGTEAFF. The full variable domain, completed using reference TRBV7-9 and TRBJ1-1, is DTGVSQNPRHKITKRGQNVTFRCDPISEHNRLYWYRQTLGQGPEFLTYFQNEAQLEKSRLLSDRFSAERPKGSFSTLEIQRTEQGDSAMYLCASSLSPPGTEAFFGQGTRLTVV.

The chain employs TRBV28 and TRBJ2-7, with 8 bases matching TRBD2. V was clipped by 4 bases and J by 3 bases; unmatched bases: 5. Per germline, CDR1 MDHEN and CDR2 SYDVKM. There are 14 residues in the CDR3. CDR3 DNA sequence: TGTGCCAGCAGTTCTAGCGGGCGAAGCTACGAGCAGTACTTC. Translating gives CASSSSGRSYEQYF.

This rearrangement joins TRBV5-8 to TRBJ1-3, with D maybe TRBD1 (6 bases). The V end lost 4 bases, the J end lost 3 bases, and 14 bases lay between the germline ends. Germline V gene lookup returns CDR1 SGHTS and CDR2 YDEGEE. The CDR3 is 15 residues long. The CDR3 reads CASSADSGGGNTIYF. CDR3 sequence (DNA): TGTGCCAGCAGCGCGGACAGTGGTGGTGGAAACACCATATATTTT. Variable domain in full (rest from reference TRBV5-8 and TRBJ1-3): EAGVTQSPTHLIKTRGQQATLRCSPISGHTSVYWYQQALGLGLQFLLWYDEGEERNRGNFPPRFSGRQFPNYSSELNVNALELEDSALYLCASSADSGGGNTIYFGEGSWLTVV.

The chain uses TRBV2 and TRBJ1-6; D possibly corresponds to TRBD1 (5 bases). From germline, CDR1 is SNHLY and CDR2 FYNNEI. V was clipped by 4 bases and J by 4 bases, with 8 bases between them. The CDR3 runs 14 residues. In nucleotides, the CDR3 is TGTGCCAGCAGTGCAGGGAAATATAATTCACCCCTCCACTTT. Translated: CASSAGKYNSPLHF. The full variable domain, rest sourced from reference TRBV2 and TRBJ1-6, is EPEVTQTPSHQVTQMGQEVILRCVPISNHLYFYWYRQILGQKVEFLVSFYNNEISEKSEIFDDQFSVERPDGSNFTLKIRSTKLEDSAMYFCASSAGKYNSPLHFGNGTRLTVT.

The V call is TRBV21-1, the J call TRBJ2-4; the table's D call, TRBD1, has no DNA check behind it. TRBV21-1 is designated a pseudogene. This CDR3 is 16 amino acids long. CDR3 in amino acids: CASSRYPGVAKNIQYF. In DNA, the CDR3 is TGTGCCAGCAGCAGATACCCAGGGGTAGCCAAAAACATTCAGTACTTC.

The chain's CDR3 is CASSGPGTPNYGYTF. CDR3 in DNA: TGTGCCAGCAGCGGACCCGGGACACCGAACTATGGCTACACCTTC. This rearrangement joins TRBV7-8 to TRBJ1-2; D is possibly TRBD1 (6 bases). The V gene's germline CDR1 is SGHVS and CDR2 FQNEAQ. This CDR3 has 15 residues. Trimming cost V 5 bases and J 2 bases, with 15 bases left between them.

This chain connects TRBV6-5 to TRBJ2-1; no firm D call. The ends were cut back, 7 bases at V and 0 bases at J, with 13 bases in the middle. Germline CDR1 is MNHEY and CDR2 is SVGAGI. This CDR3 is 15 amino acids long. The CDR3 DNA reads TGTGCCAGCATCTTAAGACTTAACTCCTACAATGAGCAGTTCTTC. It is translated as CASILRLNSYNEQFF.

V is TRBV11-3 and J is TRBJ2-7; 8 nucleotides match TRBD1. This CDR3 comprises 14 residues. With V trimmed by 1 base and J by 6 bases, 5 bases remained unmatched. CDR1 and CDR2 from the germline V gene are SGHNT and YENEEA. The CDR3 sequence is CASSLGQGMGEQYF. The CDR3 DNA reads TGTGCCAGCAGCTTAGGACAGGGGATGGGCGAGCAGTACTTC.

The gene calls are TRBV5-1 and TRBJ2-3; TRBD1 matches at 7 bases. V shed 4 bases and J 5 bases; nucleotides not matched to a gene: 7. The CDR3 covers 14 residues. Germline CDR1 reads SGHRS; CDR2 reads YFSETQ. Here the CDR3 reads CASSPRTGVDTQYF. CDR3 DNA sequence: TGCGCCAGCAGCCCACGGACAGGTGTAGATACGCAGTATTTT.

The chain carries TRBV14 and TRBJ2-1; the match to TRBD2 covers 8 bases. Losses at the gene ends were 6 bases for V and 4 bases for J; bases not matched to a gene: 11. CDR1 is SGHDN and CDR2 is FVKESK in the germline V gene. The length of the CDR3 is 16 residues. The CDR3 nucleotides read TGTGCCAGCAGTCGTTACACCGGGACTAGGTACAATGAGCAGTTCTTC. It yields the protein CASSRYTGTRYNEQFF.

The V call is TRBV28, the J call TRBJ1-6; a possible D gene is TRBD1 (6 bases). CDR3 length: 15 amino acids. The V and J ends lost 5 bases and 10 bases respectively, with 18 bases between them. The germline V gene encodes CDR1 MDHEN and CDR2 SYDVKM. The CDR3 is CASSNYQGYQSPLHF. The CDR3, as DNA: TGTGCCAGCAGTAACTATCAGGGGTACCAGTCACCCCTCCACTTT.

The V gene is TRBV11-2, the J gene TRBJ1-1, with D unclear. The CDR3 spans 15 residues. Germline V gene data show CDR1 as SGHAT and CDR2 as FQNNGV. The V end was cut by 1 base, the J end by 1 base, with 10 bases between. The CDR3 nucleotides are TGTGCCAGCAGCTTAGGGCAGTATAAGAACACTGAAGCTTTCTTT. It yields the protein CASSLGQYKNTEAFF. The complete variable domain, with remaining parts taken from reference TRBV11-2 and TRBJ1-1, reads EAGVAQSPRYKIIEKRQSVAFWCNPISGHATLYWYQQILGQGPKLLIQFQNNGVVDDSQLPKDRFSAERLKGVDSTLKIQPAKLEDSAVYLCASSLGQYKNTEAFFGQGTRLTVV.

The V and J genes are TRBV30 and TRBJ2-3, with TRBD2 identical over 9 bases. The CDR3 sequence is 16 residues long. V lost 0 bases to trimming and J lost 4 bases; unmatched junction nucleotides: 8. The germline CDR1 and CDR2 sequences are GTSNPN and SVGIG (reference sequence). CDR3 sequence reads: CAWSVGLAGPADTQYF. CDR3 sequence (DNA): TGTGCCTGGAGTGTCGGGCTAGCGGGACCAGCAGATACGCAGTATTTT. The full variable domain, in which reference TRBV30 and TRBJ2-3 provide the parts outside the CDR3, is SQTIHQWPATLVQPVGSPLSLECTVEGTSNPNLYWYRQAAGRGLQLLFYSVGIGQISSEVPQNLSASRPQDRQFILSSKKLLLSDSGFYLCAWSVGLAGPADTQYFGPGTRLTVL.

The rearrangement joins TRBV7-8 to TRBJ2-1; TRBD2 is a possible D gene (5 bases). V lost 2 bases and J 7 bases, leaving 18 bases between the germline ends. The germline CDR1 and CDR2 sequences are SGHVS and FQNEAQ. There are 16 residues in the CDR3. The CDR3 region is CASSLNRPATGNEQFF. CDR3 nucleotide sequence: TGTGCCAGCAGCTTAAACCGACCCGCTACGGGGAATGAGCAGTTCTTC.